These 21 T cell receptor beta chains came from one sample sequenced in a study of glioma-infiltrating T cells after dendritic cell vaccination. Profiling relied on immunoSEQ multiplex PCR, and the TCRdb table lists in-frame clones only, not all of them. The table has roughly 50,000 clones, about 88% seen once. As to time point: after dendritic cell vaccination, including at tumor progression/relapse. The sequencing here drew on blood, taken after dendritic cell vaccination. All receptors derive from a human donor with glioblastoma.

This chain uses TRBV6-5 with TRBJ1-3, with D possibly being TRBD1 (5 bases). The CDR3 contains 12 residues. Germline V lookup: CDR1 MNHEY, CDR2 SVGAGI. Trimming took off 6 bases at V and 4 bases at J, with 7 bases between the two ends. CDR3 sequence: CASREGGNTIYF. CDR3 sequence (DNA): TGTGCCAGCAGGGAGGGGGGAAACACCATATATTTT.

The V and J genes are TRBV28 and TRBJ2-7; TRBD2 aligns across 7 bases. Germline V lookup: CDR1 MDHEN, CDR2 SYDVKM. This CDR3 has 13 amino acids. V lost 5 bases and J lost 6; bases outside the gene matches: 7. CDR3 bases: TGTGCCAGCAGTCCCTCGGGACTAATCGAGCAGTACTTC. This codes for CASSPSGLIEQYF.

J is TRBJ2-2 and V is TRBV7-9, with TRBD1 matching 9 bases. V lost 1 base to trimming and J lost 5 bases; unmatched junction nucleotides: 5. This CDR3 has 16 residues. The germline gives CDR1 SEHNR, CDR2 FQNEAQ (reference sequence). CDR3 coding DNA: TGTGCCAGCAGCTTAGGACCCGGACAGGGGACCGGGGAGCTGTTTTTT. This sequence encodes CASSLGPGQGTGELFF.

The chain couples TRBV5-1 to TRBJ1-1; tentatively, D is TRBD1 (6 bases). The V end lost 5 bases, the J end lost 1 base, and 15 bases lay between the germline ends. The germline V gene has CDR1 SGHRS and CDR2 YFSETQ. The CDR3 is 15 amino acids. The CDR3 here is CASSFAGGSNTEAFF. DNA of the CDR3: TGCGCCAGCAGTTTCGCTGGGGGCTCGAACACTGAAGCTTTCTTT. The complete variable domain, with remaining parts taken from reference TRBV5-1 and TRBJ1-1, reads KAGVTQTPRYLIKTRGQQVTLSCSPISGHRSVSWYQQTPGQGLQFLFEYFSETQRNKGNFPGRFSGRQFSNSRSEMNVSTLELGDSALYLCASSFAGGSNTEAFFGQGTRLTVV.

This clone came up once. The J gene is TRBJ2-7, the V gene TRBV6-1; 11 bases fit TRBD2. V was pared by 11 bases and J by 3 bases, with 9 bases of the junction left unmatched. CDR3 length: 14 amino acids. The germline gives CDR1 MNHNS, CDR2 SASEGT. CDR3 residues: CAGRPTSGSYEQYF. The DNA of the CDR3 is TGTGCCGGCCGCCCCACTAGCGGGAGCTACGAGCAGTACTTC.

The CDR3 loop reads CASSLARQLSAGELFF. As DNA, the CDR3 is TGTGCCAGCAGCTTAGCGCGGCAGTTGAGCGCCGGGGAGCTGTTTTTT. This chain uses TRBV7-9 with TRBJ2-2, with D unresolved. This CDR3 is 16 amino acids long. Looked up from germline, CDR1 is SEHNR and CDR2 is FQNEAQ (reference sequence). V lost 0 bases to trimming and J lost 6 bases, with 14 bases between them.

This clone appeared once. The chain recombines TRBV28 with TRBJ2-3, with no clear D. V lost 3 bases and J 5 bases, leaving 6 bases between the germline ends. The CDR3 covers 12 residues. Germline CDR1 MDHEN, CDR2 SYDVKM. CDR3 coding DNA: TGTGCCAGCAGTTTTCATGTAGATACGCAGTATTTT. Protein sequence: CASSFHVDTQYF.

Here the CDR3 DNA reads TGTGCCAGCAATGTTAAGGCGGGAGGGCCATACGAGCAGTACTTC. Translation: CASNVKAGGPYEQYF. The rearrangement links TRBV2 to TRBJ2-7; 9 positions agree with TRBD2. Germline V gene lookup returns CDR1 SNHLY and CDR2 FYNNEI. Trimming cost V 7 bases and J 4 bases; bases outside gene matches: 11. The CDR3 extends over 15 amino acids.

The CDR3 DNA follows: TGTGCCAGCAGCTTGGGGTGGGCTATATCGGGACTAGGATTCTACGAGCAGTACTTC. This translates into CASSLGWAISGLGFYEQYF. The chain has TRBV5-6 and TRBJ2-7; 8 positions agree with TRBD2. Unmatched junction bases numbered 17, after V lost 0 bases and J lost 3 bases. Germline-derived CDR1 and CDR2 are SGHDT and YYEEEE. The CDR3 length is 19 residues. The full variable domain, with the rest looked up from reference TRBV5-6 and TRBJ2-7, is DAGVTQSPTHLIKTRGQQVTLRCSPKSGHDTVSWYQQALGQGPQFIFQYYEEEERQRGNFPDRFSGHQFPNYSSELNVNALLLGDSALYLCASSLGWAISGLGFYEQYFGPGTRLTVT.

This sequence joins TRBV5-6 and TRBJ1-1; 9 bases align to TRBD1. V trimming: 4 bases; J trimming: 4 bases; junction bases outside the gene matches: 5. CDR3 length equals 14 residues. From germline, CDR1 is SGHDT and CDR2 YYEEEE. The CDR3 loop reads CASSRTGEGTEAFF. CDR3 sequence (DNA): TGTGCCAGCAGCCGGACAGGGGAAGGCACTGAAGCTTTCTTT.

The chain is built from TRBV7-9 and TRBJ2-7; TRBD1 matches 10 bases. This CDR3 has 15 residues. Germline V lookup: CDR1 SEHNR, CDR2 FQNEAQ (reference sequence). With V trimmed by 7 bases and J by 3 bases, 9 bases remained unmatched. The CDR3 region has the DNA TGTGCCAGCACCCCCGGTTGGACAGGGGGCTACGAGCAGTACTTC. Its translation: CASTPGWTGGYEQYF. The full variable domain, rest sourced from reference TRBV7-9 and TRBJ2-7, is DTGVSQNPRHKITKRGQNVTFRCDPISEHNRLYWYRQTLGQGPEFLTYFQNEAQLEKSRLLSDRFSAERPKGSFSTLEIQRTEQGDSAMYLCASTPGWTGGYEQYFGPGTRLTVT.

The gene calls are TRBV7-3 and TRBJ2-3; TRBD2 might be the D (6 bases). Germline CDR1 is SGHTA and CDR2 is FQGTGA. The CDR3 is 15 amino acids. V was trimmed by 5 bases and J by 4 bases, leaving 16 bases between them. The CDR3 region is CASSDKTSWSDTQYF. CDR3 in DNA: TGTGCCAGCAGCGACAAGACTAGTTGGTCAGATACGCAGTATTTT.

This clone was observed a single time. This chain links TRBV28 with TRBJ2-7, with D possibly TRBD2 on 5 matching bases. The CDR3 is made up of 15 amino acids. V was pared by 5 bases and J by 2 bases, with 16 bases between. In germline, CDR1 is MDHEN, CDR2 SYDVKM. The DNA for the CDR3 is TGTGCCAGCAGTCCCGATCGGACTGCAACCTACGAGCAGTACTTC. Translating gives CASSPDRTATYEQYF. Looking up the rest from reference TRBV28 and TRBJ2-7 gives the full variable domain: DVKVTQSSRYLVKRTGEKVFLECVQDMDHENMFWYRQDPGLGLRLIYFSYDVKMKEKGDIPEGYSVSREKKERFSLILESASTNQTSMYLCASSPDRTATYEQYFGPGTRLTVT.

The chain is built from TRBV19 and TRBJ1-2; 12 nucleotides align to TRBD1. J gave up 6 bases and V 3 bases, and 8 bases lay outside the gene matches. The germline CDR1 and CDR2 sequences are LNHDA and SQIVND (reference sequence). There are 16 residues in the CDR3. The CDR3 DNA is TGTGCCAGTAGTATCCCGGGACAGGGGGCAAGGAATGGCTACACCTTC. Its translation is CASSIPGQGARNGYTF.

The CDR3: CASSLEAGYSNQPQHF. CDR3 sequence (DNA): TGTGCCAGCAGCTTGGAGGCGGGGTATAGCAATCAGCCCCAGCATTTT. The chain joins TRBV5-5 to TRBJ1-5; unclear D gene. Trimming took 0 bases from V and 0 from J, leaving 10 bases between them. The length of the CDR3 is 16 residues. The germline gives CDR1 SGHKS, CDR2 YYEKEE (reference sequence).

The rearrangement uses TRBV10-3 and TRBJ2-4, with a possible D match to TRBD2 (5 bases). V shed 1 base and J shed 0 bases, with 13 bases lying between them. CDR3 length: 17 amino acids. Germline CDR1 is ENHRY and CDR2 is SYGVKD. CDR3 bases: TGTGCCATCAGTGAGTACAGAGAGACTATAGCCAAAAACATTCAGTACTTC. This sequence encodes CAISEYRETIAKNIQYF.

This clone has only one observation. The chain joins TRBV6-5 to TRBJ2-7; the D is unclear. Trimming took off 6 bases at V and 0 bases at J, with 12 bases between the two ends. Germline CDR1 and CDR2: MNHEY and SVGAGI. The CDR3 totals 14 residues. CDR3 amino acids: CASSERHSSYEQYF. For the CDR3, the DNA is TGTGCCAGCAGCGAAAGACACAGCTCCTACGAGCAGTACTTC.

This clone was picked up a small number of times. The chain uses TRBV2 and TRBJ2-7, with D possibly TRBD1 on 6 matching bases. The CDR3 contains 14 residues. CDR1 and CDR2 from the germline V gene are SNHLY and FYNNEI. Deletions cut 4 bases from V and 0 bases from J, with 10 bases between. The CDR3 coding sequence is TGTGCCAGCAGTGCCCAGGGGAGCTCCTACGAGCAGTACTTC. Encoded protein: CASSAQGSSYEQYF.

The chain couples TRBV10-3 to TRBJ2-7, with D possibly being TRBD1 (6 bases). Germline loops: CDR1 ENHRY, CDR2 SYGVKD. This CDR3 contains 11 residues. V was shortened by 10 bases and J by 1 base, with 8 bases between the two germline ends. DNA for the CDR3: TGTGCCAGCGGACAGTCCTACGAGCAGTACTTC. Translated: CASGQSYEQYF.

The chain has TRBV10-3 and TRBJ2-7; TRBD1 matches at 7 bases. V trimming: 2 bases; J trimming: 3 bases; junction bases outside the gene matches: 1. Germline CDR1 ENHRY, CDR2 SYGVKD. This CDR3 is 13 amino acids long. The CDR3 DNA follows: TGTGCCATCAGTGAGCGGGACAGCTACGAGCAGTACTTC. This gives the protein CAISERDSYEQYF.

The rearrangement links TRBV6-1 to TRBJ1-2; D gene unclear. CDR1 is MNHNS, CDR2 SASEGT, per germline. The V and J ends lost 4 bases and 5 bases respectively, with 11 bases between them. This CDR3 contains 13 residues. CDR3 DNA sequence: TGTGCCAGCAGTGGAGGTCGGGAGTATGGCTACACCTTC. It codes for CASSGGREYGYTF.